Following are 17 T cell receptor beta chains from one sample sequenced in a study of blood T cell repertoires in COVID-19. The data were produced by immunoSEQ multiplex PCR, yet TCRdb's version contains in-frame clones alone and is incomplete. This sample has 250,000 to 350,000 clones; nearly 90% occur once, and the top ten carry 3.5% to 4.5%. The sequenced sample was PBMCs or T cells enriched from blood (not recorded which). The receptors stem from a woman aged 18 to 35 with acute COVID-19.

The chain has TRBV7-2 and TRBJ1-1, with D maybe TRBD1 (6 bases). Germline CDR1 is SGHTA and CDR2 is FQGNSA. There are 13 residues in the CDR3. Trimming shortened V by 4 bases and J by 5 bases, and 11 bases separated the two germline ends. The CDR3 DNA reads TGTGCCAGCAGCTCACAGGGTGAAACTGAAGCTTTCTTT. Its protein product is CASSSQGETEAFF.

The chain carries TRBV6-5 and TRBJ1-1; TRBD1 matches at 9 bases. V gave up 2 bases and J gave up 7 bases; unmatched junction bases: 8. The length of the CDR3 is 15 residues. CDR1 MNHEY and CDR2 SVGAGI come from the germline V gene. CDR3 coding DNA: TGTGCCAGCAGTTACCAGACGCTGACAGGGGGTGAAGCTTTCTTT. Its protein product is CASSYQTLTGGEAFF.

This chain joins TRBV3-1 (or the pseudogene TRBV3-2) and TRBJ2-5; possibly TRBD2 for D (8 bases). Germline loops: CDR1 LGHDT, CDR2 YNNKEL (reference sequence). The V gene lost 8 bases and the J gene lost 2 bases, with 15 bases spanning the gap. CDR3 size: 14 residues. The DNA for the CDR3 is TGTGCCAGCGGAATAGCGGGACAGCAAGAGACCCAGTACTTC. Its translation is CASGIAGQQETQYF.

The chain combines TRBV28 with TRBJ1-2, with D perhaps matching TRBD1 (6 bases). CDR1 MDHEN and CDR2 SYDVKM come from the germline V gene. The CDR3 is 15 residues long. The germline V and J ends were trimmed by 6 bases and 3 bases, with 17 bases remaining between them. CDR3 sequence: CASRLGQTRDYGYTF. Here the CDR3 DNA reads TGTGCCAGCAGACTGGGACAAACGAGGGACTATGGCTACACCTTC.

The chain carries TRBV15 and TRBJ2-7; 9 bases agree with TRBD2. The trim removed 2 bases at V and 3 bases at J, leaving 14 bases unmatched. The CDR3 is 18 residues long. Germline values: CDR1 LNHNV, CDR2 YYDKDF (reference sequence). The CDR3 reads CATSRSGSGSTQGYEQYF. In DNA form, the CDR3 reads TGTGCCACCAGCAGATCGGGTAGCGGGAGTACCCAAGGCTACGAGCAGTACTTC.

In nucleotides, the CDR3 is TGTGCCAGCAGCCGGGGGGCCTACGAGCAGTACTTC. The encoded protein is CASSRGAYEQYF. V gene TRBV12-3 or TRBV12-4 combines with J gene TRBJ2-7; TRBD2 aligns across 7 bases. CDR3 size: 12 residues. V trimming: 6 bases; J trimming: 2 bases; junction bases outside the gene matches: 1.

This rearrangement joins TRBV14 to TRBJ1-1; no clear D. Trimming pared 5 bases from V and 4 bases from J, leaving 8 bases between. The CDR3 consists of 12 residues. Germline V gene lookup returns CDR1 SGHDN and CDR2 FVKESK. CDR3 residues: CASSVFGTEAFF. The CDR3 DNA reads as TGTGCCAGCAGCGTCTTCGGCACTGAAGCTTTCTTT.

The chain recombines TRBV3-1 (or the pseudogene TRBV3-2) with TRBJ2-5, with 7 positions matching TRBD2. V trimming: 8 bases; J trimming: 5 bases; junction bases outside the gene matches: 11. The length of the CDR3 is 14 residues. The germline gives CDR1 LGHDT, CDR2 YNNKEL (reference sequence). The CDR3 nucleotides read TGTGCCAGCCTCCTGGCGGGAGCCAAGGAGACCCAGTACTTC. Translating it yields CASLLAGAKETQYF.

The V and J genes are TRBV3-1 (or the pseudogene TRBV3-2) and TRBJ1-4; the match to TRBD1 covers 7 bases. CDR1 is LGHDT and CDR2 is YNNKEL in the germline V gene (reference sequence). This CDR3 is built from 15 residues. Losses at the gene ends were 4 bases for V and 8 bases for J; bases not matched to a gene: 10. CDR3 loop: CASSPGETGREKLFF. The CDR3 coding sequence is TGTGCCAGCAGCCCCGGTGAGACAGGGCGAGAAAAACTGTTTTTT.

This clone was observed a handful of times. The same CDR3 arises from other DNA sequences in this sample as well. The chain uses TRBV11-3 and TRBJ1-1; TRBD1 is a possible D gene (6 bases). There are 13 residues in the CDR3. The germline V and J ends were trimmed by 3 bases and 1 base, with 6 bases remaining between them. The germline CDR1 and CDR2 sequences are SGHNT and YENEEA. The CDR3 DNA reads TGTGCCAGCAGCTTGGGACAGAACACTGAAGCTTTCTTT. It specifies CASSLGQNTEAFF. Based on the CDR3 plus reference TRBV11-3 and TRBJ1-1, the full variable domain is EAGVVQSPRYKIIEKKQPVAFWCNPISGHNTLYWYLQNLGQGPELLIRYENEEAVDDSQLPKDRFSAERLKGVDSTLKIQPAELGDSAVYLCASSLGQNTEAFFGQGTRLTVV.

This rearrangement joins TRBV7-9 to TRBJ2-5, with D maybe TRBD2 (6 bases). Germline loops: CDR1 SEHNR, CDR2 FQNEAQ (reference sequence). The ends were cut back, 4 bases at V and 0 bases at J, with 15 bases in the middle. The CDR3 is 16 residues long. CDR3 sequence (DNA): TGTGCCAGCAGCTCCGGGACTTTTACCTACCAAGAGACCCAGTACTTC. Amino acids: CASSSGTFTYQETQYF.

CDR3 residues: CASSVPGTANQPQHF. As DNA, the CDR3 is TGTGCCAGCAGTGTCCCCGGGACAGCCAATCAGCCCCAGCATTTT. The V gene is TRBV2, the J gene TRBJ1-5; 7 nucleotides match TRBD1. The CDR3 extends over 15 amino acids. Unmatched junction bases numbered 6, after V lost 4 bases and J lost 3 bases. Germline V gene sequence: CDR1 SNHLY, CDR2 FYNNEI.

V and J are TRBV7-3 and TRBJ2-2, with 9 bases that match TRBD2. This CDR3 region has 15 residues. Trimming at V came to 7 bases and at J to 0 bases, leaving 3 bases not matched to a gene. Germline V gives CDR1 SGHTA, CDR2 FQGTGA. Here the CDR3 reads CASKREAANTGELFF. The CDR3 DNA sequence: TGTGCCAGCAAGCGGGAGGCCGCGAACACCGGGGAGCTGTTTTTT.

The rearrangement joins TRBV14 to TRBJ2-3, with TRBD1 identical over 10 bases. V lost 0 bases and J lost 14; bases outside the gene matches: 2. The CDR3 spans 12 residues. Germline V gene lookup returns CDR1 SGHDN and CDR2 FVKESK. The CDR3 region has the DNA TGTGCCAGCAGCCAAGATCGGGACAGGGGGTATTTT. Its protein product is CASSQDRDRGYF.

V and J are TRBV28 and TRBJ2-1; TRBD2 is a possible D gene (6 bases). Per germline, CDR1 MDHEN and CDR2 SYDVKM. CDR3 length equals 15 residues. Trimming removed 2 bases from V and 7 bases from J, with 15 bases in between. CDR3 protein: CASSLMLGRSNEQFF. In DNA, the CDR3 is TGTGCCAGCAGTTTAATGCTCGGGAGATCGAATGAGCAGTTCTTC. The full variable domain, its missing parts supplied by reference TRBV28 and TRBJ2-1, is DVKVTQSSRYLVKRTGEKVFLECVQDMDHENMFWYRQDPGLGLRLIYFSYDVKMKEKGDIPEGYSVSREKKERFSLILESASTNQTSMYLCASSLMLGRSNEQFFGPGTRLTVL.

This chain uses TRBV4-2 with TRBJ1-2; D is unresolved. V was clipped by 3 bases and J by 3 bases, with 11 bases between them. This CDR3 contains 14 residues. Germline assignment: CDR1 LGHNA and CDR2 YNFKEQ. The CDR3 nucleotides read TGTGCCAGCAGCCAGCCGGACGGGGACTATGGCTACACCTTC. The encoded protein is CASSQPDGDYGYTF.

The gene calls are TRBV7-8 and TRBJ2-1; D may be TRBD2 (6 bases). This CDR3 comprises 16 residues. The ends were cut back, 2 bases at V and 5 bases at J, with 16 bases in the middle. CDR1 SGHVS and CDR2 FQNEAQ come from the germline V gene. CDR3: CASSLPRWDFNNEQFF. CDR3 DNA sequence: TGTGCCAGCAGCTTACCCCGCTGGGACTTTAACAATGAGCAGTTCTTC.